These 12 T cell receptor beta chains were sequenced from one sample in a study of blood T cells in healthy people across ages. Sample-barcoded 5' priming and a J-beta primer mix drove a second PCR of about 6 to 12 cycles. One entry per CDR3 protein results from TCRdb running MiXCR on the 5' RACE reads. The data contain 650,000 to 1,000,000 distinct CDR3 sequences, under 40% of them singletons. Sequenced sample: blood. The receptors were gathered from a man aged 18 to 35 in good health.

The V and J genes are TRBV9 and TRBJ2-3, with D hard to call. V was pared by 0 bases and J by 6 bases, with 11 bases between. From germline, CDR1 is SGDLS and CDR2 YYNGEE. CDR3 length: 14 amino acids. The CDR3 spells CASSVEFRSDTQYF. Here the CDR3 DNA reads TGTGCCAGCAGCGTAGAGTTCCGCTCGGATACGCAGTATTTT.

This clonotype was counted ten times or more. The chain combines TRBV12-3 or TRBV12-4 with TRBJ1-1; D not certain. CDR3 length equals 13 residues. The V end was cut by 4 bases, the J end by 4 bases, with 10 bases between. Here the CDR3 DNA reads TGTGCCAGCAGTTCCGGGGTTGGCACTGAAGCTTTCTTT. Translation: CASSSGVGTEAFF.

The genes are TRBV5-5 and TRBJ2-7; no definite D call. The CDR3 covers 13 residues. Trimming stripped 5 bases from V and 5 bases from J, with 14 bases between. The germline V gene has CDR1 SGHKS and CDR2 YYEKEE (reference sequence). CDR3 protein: CASSKDMTDEQYF. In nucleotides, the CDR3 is TGTGCCAGCAGTAAGGATATGACGGACGAGCAGTACTTC. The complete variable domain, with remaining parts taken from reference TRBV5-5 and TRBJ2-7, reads DAGVTQSPTHLIKTRGQQVTLRCSPISGHKSVSWYQQVLGQGPQFIFQYYEKEERGRGNFPDRFSARQFPNYSSELNVNALLLGDSALYLCASSKDMTDEQYFGPGTRLTVT.

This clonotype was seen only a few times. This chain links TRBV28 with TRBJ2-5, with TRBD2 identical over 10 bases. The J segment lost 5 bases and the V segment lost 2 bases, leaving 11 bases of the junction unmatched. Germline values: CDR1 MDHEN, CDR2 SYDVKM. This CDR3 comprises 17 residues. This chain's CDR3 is CASSLLDSSGGRETQYF. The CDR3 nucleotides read TGTGCCAGCAGTTTACTGGACTCTAGCGGGGGCCGGGAGACCCAGTACTTC.

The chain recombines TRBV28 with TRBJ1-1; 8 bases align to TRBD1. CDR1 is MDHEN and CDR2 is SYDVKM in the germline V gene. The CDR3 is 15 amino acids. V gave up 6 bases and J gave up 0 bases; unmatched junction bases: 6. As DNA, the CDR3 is TGTGCCAGCAGCACCCGACAGGGGCTGAACACTGAAGCTTTCTTT. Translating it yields CASSTRQGLNTEAFF.

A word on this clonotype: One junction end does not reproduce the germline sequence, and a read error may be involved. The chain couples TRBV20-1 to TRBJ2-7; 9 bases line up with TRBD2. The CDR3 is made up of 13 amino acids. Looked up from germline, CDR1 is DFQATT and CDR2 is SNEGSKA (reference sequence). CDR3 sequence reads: CNASGTVRDPQYF. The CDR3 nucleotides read TGCAATGCTAGCGGGACAGTAAGGGATCCGCAGTACTTC.

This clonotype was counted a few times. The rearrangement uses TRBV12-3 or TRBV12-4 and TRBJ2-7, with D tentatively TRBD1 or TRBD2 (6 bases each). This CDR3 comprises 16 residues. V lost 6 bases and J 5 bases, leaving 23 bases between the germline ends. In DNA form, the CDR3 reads TGTGCCAGCAGATGGGGGGCCGGACGGGATCTGGACGAGCAGTACTTC. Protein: CASRWGAGRDLDEQYF.

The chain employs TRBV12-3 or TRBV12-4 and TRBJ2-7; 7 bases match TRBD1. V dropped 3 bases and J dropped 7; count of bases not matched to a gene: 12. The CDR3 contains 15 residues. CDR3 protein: CASSFRTGGNNEQYF. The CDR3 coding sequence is TGTGCCAGCAGTTTTCGGACAGGCGGCAACAATGAGCAGTACTTC.

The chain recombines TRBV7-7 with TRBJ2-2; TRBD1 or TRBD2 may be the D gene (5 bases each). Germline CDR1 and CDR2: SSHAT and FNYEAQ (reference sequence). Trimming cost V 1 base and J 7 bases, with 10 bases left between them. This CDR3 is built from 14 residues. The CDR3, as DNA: TGTGCCAGCAGCTTAGACGGGGACGTCGGGGAGCTGTTTTTT. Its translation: CASSLDGDVGELFF.

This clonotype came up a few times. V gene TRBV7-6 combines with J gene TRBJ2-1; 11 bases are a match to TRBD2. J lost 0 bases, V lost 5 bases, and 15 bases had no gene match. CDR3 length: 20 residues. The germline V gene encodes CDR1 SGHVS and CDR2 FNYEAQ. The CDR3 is CASSLPLAGGPLRSYNEQFF. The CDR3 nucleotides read TGTGCCAGCAGCCTGCCCCTAGCGGGGGGTCCTCTACGCTCCTACAATGAGCAGTTCTTC.

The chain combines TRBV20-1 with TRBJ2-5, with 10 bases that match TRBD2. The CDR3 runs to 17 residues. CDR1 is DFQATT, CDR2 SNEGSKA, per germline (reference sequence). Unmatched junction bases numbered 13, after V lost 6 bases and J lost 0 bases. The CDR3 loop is CSAEPTSGVVYQETQYF. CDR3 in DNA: TGCAGTGCCGAGCCCACTAGCGGGGTAGTATACCAAGAGACCCAGTACTTC.

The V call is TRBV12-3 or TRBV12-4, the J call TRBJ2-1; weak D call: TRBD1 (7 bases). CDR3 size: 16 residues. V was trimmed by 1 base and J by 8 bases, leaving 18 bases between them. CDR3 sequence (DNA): TGTGCCAGCAGTTTAGGGAGGGGGCGCAATTACTATGAGCAGTTCTTC. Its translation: CASSLGRGRNYYEQFF.